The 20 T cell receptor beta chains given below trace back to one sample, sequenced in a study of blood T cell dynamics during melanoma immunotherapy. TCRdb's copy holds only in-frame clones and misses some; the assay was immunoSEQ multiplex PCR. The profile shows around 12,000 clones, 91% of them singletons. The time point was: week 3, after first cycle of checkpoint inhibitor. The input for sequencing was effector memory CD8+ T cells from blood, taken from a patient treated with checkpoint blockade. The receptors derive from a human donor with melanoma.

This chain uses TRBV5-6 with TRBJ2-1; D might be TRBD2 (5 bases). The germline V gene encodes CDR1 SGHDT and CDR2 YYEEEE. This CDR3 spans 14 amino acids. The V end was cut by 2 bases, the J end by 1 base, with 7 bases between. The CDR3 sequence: CASSFGESYNEQFF. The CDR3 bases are TGTGCCAGCAGCTTCGGGGAATCCTACAATGAGCAGTTCTTC.

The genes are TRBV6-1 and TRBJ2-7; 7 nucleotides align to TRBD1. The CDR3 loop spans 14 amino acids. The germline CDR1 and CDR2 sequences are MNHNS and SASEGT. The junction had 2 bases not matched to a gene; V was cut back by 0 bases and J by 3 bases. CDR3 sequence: CASSEAAGGYEQYF. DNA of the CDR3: TGTGCCAGCAGTGAAGCCGCAGGGGGCTACGAGCAGTACTTC.

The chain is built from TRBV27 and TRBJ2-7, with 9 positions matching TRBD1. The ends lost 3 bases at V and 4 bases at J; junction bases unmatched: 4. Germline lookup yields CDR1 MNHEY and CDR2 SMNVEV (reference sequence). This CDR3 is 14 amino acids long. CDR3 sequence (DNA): TGTGCCAGCAGTTTCCGGGACAGGGTGTACGAGCAGTACTTC. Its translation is CASSFRDRVYEQYF.

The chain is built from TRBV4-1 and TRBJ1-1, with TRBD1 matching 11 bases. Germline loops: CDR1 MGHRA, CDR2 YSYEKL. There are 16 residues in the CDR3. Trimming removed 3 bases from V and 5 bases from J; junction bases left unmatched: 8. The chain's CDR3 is CASSHHRDRGSTEAFF. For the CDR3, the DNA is TGCGCCAGCAGCCATCACCGGGACAGGGGGTCTACTGAAGCTTTCTTT.

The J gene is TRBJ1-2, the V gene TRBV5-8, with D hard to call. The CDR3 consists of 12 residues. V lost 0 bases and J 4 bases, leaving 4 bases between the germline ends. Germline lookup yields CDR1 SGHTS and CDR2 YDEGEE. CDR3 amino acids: CASSLGSYGYTF. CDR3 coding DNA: TGTGCCAGCAGCTTGGGGAGCTATGGCTACACCTTC.

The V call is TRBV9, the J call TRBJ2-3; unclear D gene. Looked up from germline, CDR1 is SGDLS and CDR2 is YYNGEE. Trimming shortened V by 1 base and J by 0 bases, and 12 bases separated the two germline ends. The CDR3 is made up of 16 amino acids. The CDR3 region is CASSVNPTESTDTQYF. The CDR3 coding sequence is TGTGCCAGCAGCGTAAACCCAACCGAAAGCACAGATACGCAGTATTTT.

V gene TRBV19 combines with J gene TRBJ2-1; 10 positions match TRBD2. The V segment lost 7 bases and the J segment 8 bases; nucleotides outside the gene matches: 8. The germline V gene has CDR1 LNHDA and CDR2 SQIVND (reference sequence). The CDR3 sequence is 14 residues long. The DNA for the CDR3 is TGTGCCAGTACCATGGGGACTAGCGCGTATGAGCAGTTCTTC. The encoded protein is CASTMGTSAYEQFF. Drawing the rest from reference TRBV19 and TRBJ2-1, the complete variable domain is DGGITQSPKYLFRKEGQNVTLSCEQNLNHDAMYWYRQDPGQGLRLIYYSQIVNDFQKGDIAEGYSVSREKKESFPLTVTSAQKNPTAFYLCASTMGTSAYEQFFGPGTRLTVL.

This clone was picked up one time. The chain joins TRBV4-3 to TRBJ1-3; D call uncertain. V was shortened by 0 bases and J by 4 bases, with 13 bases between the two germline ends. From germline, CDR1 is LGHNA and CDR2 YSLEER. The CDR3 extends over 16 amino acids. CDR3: CASSQEWRGHGNTIYF. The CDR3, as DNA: TGCGCCAGCAGCCAAGAGTGGCGAGGCCACGGAAACACCATATATTTT.

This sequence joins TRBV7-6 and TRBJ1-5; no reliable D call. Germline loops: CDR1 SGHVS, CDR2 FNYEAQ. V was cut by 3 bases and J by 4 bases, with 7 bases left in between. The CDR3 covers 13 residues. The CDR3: CASSLDGNQPQHF. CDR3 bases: TGTGCCAGCAGCTTGGACGGAAATCAGCCCCAGCATTTT.

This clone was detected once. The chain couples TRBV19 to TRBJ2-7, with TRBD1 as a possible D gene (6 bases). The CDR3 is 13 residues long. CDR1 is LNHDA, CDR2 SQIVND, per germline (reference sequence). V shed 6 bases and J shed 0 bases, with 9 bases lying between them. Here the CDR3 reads CASSHRDSYEQYF. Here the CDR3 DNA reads TGTGCCAGTAGCCACAGGGACTCCTACGAGCAGTACTTC.

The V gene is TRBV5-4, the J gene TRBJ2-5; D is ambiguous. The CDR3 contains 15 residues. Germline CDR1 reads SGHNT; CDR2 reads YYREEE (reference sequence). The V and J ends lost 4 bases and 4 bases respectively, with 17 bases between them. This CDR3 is CASSPGHARLETQYF. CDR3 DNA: TGTGCCAGCAGCCCTGGGCACGCGCGCCTAGAGACCCAGTACTTC.

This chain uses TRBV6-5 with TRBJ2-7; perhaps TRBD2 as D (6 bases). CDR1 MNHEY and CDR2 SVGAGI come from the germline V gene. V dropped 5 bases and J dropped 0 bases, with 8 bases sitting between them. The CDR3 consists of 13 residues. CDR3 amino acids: CASSVGLSYEQYF. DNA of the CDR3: TGTGCCAGCAGTGTGGGACTCTCCTACGAGCAGTACTTC.

CDR3 protein: CASSDGRLNTEAFF. The DNA of the CDR3 is TGTGCCAGCAGCGACGGACGCCTCAACACTGAAGCTTTCTTT. The chain couples TRBV9 to TRBJ1-1; D call uncertain. Germline lookup yields CDR1 SGDLS and CDR2 YYNGEE. Trimming cost V 3 bases and J 2 bases, with 11 bases left between them. The CDR3 is 14 residues long.

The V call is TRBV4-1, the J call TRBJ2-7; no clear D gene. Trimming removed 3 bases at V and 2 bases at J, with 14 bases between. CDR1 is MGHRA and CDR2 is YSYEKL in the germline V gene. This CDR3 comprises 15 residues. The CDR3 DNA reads TGCGCCAGCAGCCACCAAACGGACCCGGCCTACGAGCAGTACTTC. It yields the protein CASSHQTDPAYEQYF.

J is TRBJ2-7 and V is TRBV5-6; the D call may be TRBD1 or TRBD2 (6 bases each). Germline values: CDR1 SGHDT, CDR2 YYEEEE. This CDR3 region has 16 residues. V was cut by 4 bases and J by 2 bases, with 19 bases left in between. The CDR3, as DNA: TGTGCCAGCAGCCCGGGACCGGGGGCGCTTCCCTACGAGCAGTACTTC. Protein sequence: CASSPGPGALPYEQYF.

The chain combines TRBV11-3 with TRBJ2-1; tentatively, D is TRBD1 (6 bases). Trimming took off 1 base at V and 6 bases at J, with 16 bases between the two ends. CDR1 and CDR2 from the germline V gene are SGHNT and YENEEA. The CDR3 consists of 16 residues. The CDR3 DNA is TGTGCCAGCAGCTTAGGAGGGTGGACAGCCGTCAATGAGCAGTTCTTC. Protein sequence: CASSLGGWTAVNEQFF.

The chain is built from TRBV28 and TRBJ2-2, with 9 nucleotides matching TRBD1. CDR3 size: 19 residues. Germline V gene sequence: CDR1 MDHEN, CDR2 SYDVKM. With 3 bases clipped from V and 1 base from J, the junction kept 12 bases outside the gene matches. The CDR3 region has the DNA TGTGCCAGCAGTTTTCTCTTCCCGGACAGGGGACTGAACACCGGGGAGCTGTTTTTT. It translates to CASSFLFPDRGLNTGELFF.

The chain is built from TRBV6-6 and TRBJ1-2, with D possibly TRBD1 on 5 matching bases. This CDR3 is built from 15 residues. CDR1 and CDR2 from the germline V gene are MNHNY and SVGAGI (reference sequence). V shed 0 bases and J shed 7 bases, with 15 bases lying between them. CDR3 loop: CASSYSPGAPSGYTF. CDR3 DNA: TGTGCCAGCAGTTACTCTCCCGGGGCCCCGAGTGGCTACACCTTC.

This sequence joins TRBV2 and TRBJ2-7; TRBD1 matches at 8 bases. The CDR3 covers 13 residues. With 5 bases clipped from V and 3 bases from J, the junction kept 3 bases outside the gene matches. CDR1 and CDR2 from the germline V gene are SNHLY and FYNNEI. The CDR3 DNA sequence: TGTGCCAGCAGTTATACAGGGGGCTACGAGCAGTACTTC. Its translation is CASSYTGGYEQYF.

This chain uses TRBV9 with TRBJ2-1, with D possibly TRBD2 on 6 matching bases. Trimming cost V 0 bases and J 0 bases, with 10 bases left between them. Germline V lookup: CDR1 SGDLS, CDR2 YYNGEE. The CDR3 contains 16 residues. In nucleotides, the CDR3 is TGTGCCAGCAGCGTAGACGGGGGTAGCTCCTACAATGAGCAGTTCTTC. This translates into CASSVDGGSSYNEQFF.